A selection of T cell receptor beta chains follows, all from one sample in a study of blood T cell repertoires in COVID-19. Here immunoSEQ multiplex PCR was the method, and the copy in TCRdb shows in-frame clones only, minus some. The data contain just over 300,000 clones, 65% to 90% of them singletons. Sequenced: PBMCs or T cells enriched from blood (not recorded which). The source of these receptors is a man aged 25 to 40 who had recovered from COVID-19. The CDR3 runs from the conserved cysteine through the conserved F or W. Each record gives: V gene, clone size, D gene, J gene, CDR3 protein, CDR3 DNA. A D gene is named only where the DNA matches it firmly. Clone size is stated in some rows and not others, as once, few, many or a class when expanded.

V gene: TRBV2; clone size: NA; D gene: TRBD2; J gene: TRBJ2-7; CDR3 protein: CASAVLAGPYEQYF; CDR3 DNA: TGTGCCAGCGCTGTGCTAGCGGGGCCCTACGAGCAGTACTTC
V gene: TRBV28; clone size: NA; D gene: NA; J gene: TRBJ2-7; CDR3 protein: CASRPLRRSYEQYF; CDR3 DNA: TGTGCCAGCAGACCACTCCGGAGATCCTACGAGCAGTACTTC
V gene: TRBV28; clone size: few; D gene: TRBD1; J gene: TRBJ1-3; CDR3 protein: CASSSTGSGNTIYF; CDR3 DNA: TGTGCCAGCAGTTCGACAGGGAGTGGAAACACCATATATTTT
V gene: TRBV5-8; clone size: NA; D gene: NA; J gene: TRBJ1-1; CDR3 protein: CASSLDRNTEAFF; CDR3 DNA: TGTGCCAGCAGCTTGGACAGGAACACTGAAGCTTTCTTT
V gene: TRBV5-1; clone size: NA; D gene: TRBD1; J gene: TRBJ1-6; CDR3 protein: CASSLTGTGESPLHF; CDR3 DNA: TGCGCCAGCAGCTTGACCGGGACAGGGGAATCACCCCTCCACTTT
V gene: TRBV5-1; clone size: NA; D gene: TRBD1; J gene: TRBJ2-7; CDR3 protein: CASSLGPPTGQGAEEQYF; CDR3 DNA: TGCGCCAGCAGCTTGGGACCCCCCACGGGACAGGGGGCTGAAGAGCAGTACTTC
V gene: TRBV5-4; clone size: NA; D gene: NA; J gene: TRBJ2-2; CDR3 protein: CASYSRGDTGELFF; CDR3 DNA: TGTGCCAGCTATTCCAGGGGGGACACCGGGGAGCTGTTTTTT
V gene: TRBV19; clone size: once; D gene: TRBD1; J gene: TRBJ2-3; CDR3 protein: CASSKPDRGFADTQYF; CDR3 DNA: TGTGCCAGTAGTAAACCGGACAGGGGTTTCGCAGATACGCAGTATTTT
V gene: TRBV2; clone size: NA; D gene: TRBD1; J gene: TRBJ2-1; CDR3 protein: CASRPGQGYNEQFF; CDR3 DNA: TGTGCCAGCAGGCCGGGACAGGGTTACAATGAGCAGTTCTTC
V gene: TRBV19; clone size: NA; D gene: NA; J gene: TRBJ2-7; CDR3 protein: CASSIGYPYEQYF; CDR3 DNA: TGTGCCAGTAGTATAGGCTACCCCTACGAGCAGTACTTC
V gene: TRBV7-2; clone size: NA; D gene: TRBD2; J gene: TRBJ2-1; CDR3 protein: CASRTSGRDNEQFF; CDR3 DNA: TGTGCCAGCAGAACTAGCGGGAGGGACAATGAGCAGTTCTTC
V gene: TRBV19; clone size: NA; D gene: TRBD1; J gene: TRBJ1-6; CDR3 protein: CASSESGTDNSPLHF; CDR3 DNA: TGTGCCAGTAGTGAATCCGGGACAGATAATTCACCCCTCCACTTT
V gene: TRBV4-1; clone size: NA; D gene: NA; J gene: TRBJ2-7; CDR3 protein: CASSQVGGSIQTIYEQYF; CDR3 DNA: TGCGCCAGCAGCCAAGTTGGCGGCAGCATCCAGACGATCTACGAGCAGTACTTC
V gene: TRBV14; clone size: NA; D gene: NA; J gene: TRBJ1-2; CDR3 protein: CASSQSSYGYTF; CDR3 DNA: TGTGCCAGCAGCCAGTCCAGCTATGGCTACACCTTC
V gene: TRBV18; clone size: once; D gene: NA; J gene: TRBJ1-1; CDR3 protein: CASSPARGNTEAFF; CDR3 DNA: TGTGCCAGCTCACCGGCCAGGGGTAACACTGAAGCTTTCTTT
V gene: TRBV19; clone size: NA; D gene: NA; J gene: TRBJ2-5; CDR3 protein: CAASRQIQETQYF; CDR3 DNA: TGTGCCGCCTCCAGACAGATCCAAGAGACCCAGTACTTC
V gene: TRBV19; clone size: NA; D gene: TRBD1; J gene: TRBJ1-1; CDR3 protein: CASRASGTGLIF; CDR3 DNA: TGTGCCAGTAGGGCTTCCGGGACAGGGTTGATCTTT
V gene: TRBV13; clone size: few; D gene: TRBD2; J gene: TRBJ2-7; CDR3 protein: CASSKAGAGYEQYF; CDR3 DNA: TGTGCCAGCTCCAAAGCGGGGGCAGGCTACGAGCAGTACTTC
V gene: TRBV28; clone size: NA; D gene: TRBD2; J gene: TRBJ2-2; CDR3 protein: CASKLAGASRTGELFF; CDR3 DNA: TGTGCCAGCAAATTAGCGGGGGCCTCGCGTACCGGGGAGCTGTTTTTT
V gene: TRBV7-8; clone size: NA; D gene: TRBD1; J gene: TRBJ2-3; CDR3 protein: CASSLDRGRPTDTQYF; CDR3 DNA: TGTGCCAGCAGCTTAGACAGGGGGCGCCCCACAGATACGCAGTATTTT
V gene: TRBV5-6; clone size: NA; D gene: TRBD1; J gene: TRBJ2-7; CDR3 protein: CASSLTGAWEYF; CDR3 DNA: TGTGCCAGCAGCTTGACAGGGGCGTGGGAGTACTTC
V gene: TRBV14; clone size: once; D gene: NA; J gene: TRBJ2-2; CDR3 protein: CASSQDFICQEELFF; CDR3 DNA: TGTGCCAGCAGCCAAGATTTCATTTGCCAGGAAGAGCTGTTTTTT
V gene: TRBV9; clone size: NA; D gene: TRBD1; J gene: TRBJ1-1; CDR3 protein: CASSVGQGEAFF; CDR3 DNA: TGTGCCAGCAGCGTAGGACAGGGAGAAGCTTTCTTT
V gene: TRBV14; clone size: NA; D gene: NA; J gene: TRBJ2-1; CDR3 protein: CASSQGSQFYNEQFF; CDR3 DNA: TGTGCCAGCAGCCAAGGGTCCCAGTTCTACAATGAGCAGTTCTTC
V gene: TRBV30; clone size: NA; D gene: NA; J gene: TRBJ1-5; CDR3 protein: CAWSVRGKQPQHF; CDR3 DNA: TGTGCCTGGAGTGTCAGGGGAAAACAGCCCCAGCATTTT
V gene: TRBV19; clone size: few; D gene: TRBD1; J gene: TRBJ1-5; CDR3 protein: CASRGRQGEVQPQHF; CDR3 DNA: TGTGCCAGTAGGGGGAGACAGGGGGAGGTTCAGCCCCAGCATTTT
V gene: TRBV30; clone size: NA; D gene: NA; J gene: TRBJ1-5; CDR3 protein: CAWSVMGGGHQPQHF; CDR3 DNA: TGTGCCTGGAGTGTAATGGGCGGGGGACATCAGCCCCAGCATTTT
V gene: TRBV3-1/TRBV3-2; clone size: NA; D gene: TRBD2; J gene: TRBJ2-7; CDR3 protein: CASSQAGLAASSYEQYF; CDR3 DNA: TGTGCCAGCAGCCAGGCCGGACTAGCGGCAAGCTCCTACGAGCAGTACTTC
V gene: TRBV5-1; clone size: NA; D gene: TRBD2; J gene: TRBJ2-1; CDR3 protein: CASSLGTSGTHNEQFF; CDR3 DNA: TGCGCCAGCAGCTTGGGGACTAGCGGCACACACAATGAGCAGTTCTTC
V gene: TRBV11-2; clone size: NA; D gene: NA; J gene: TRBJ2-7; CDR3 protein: CASRHIRSGVPYEQYF; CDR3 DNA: TGTGCCAGCAGACATATACGGTCAGGGGTCCCCTACGAGCAGTACTTC
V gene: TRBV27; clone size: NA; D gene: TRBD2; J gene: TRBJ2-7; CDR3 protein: CASSLKTSGGTFYEQYF; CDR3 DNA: TGTGCCAGCAGTTTAAAAACTAGCGGGGGAACGTTCTACGAGCAGTACTTC
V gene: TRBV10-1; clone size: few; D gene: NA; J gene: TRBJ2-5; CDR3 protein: CASSAGIQETQYF; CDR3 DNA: TGCGCCAGCTCCGCGGGAATTCAGGAGACCCAGTACTTC
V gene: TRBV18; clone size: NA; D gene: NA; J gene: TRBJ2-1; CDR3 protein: CASSPAVRGSYNEQFF; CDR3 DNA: TGTGCCAGCTCACCAGCGGTACGGGGATCATACAATGAGCAGTTCTTC
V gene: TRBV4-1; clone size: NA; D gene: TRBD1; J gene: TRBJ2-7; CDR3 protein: CASSQAPGQGAYEQYF; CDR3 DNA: TGCGCCAGCAGCCAAGCCCCGGGACAGGGGGCCTACGAGCAGTACTTC
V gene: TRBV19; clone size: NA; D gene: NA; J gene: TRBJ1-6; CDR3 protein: CASSTTGTGYNSPLHF; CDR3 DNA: TGTGCCAGTAGTACAACCGGGACTGGGTATAATTCACCCCTCCACTTT
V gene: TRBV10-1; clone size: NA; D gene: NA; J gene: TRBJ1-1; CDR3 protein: CASSDRRGGGNTEAFF; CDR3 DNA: TGCGCCAGCAGTGACCGCCGGGGAGGTGGGAACACTGAAGCTTTCTTT